This T cell receptor (beta chain) was sequenced for a study of cytomegalovirus exposure and HLA in healthy donors. The V gene lost 7 bases and the J gene lost 7 bases, with 20 bases spanning the gap. The germline V gene has CDR1 SEHNR and CDR2 FQNEAQ (reference sequence). This CDR3 has 15 residues. The PCR was carried out with 60 Vbeta primers and 13 Jbeta primers. The repertoire was sequenced with immunoSEQ multiplex PCR; TCRdb's copy has only in-frame clones and lacks some. The top ten clones hold approximately 2% of a sample with some 170,000 clones, roughly four fifths of them seen once. The sample taken for sequencing was PBMCs. The origin of this receptor is a woman aged 18 to 35 in good health and CMV-seronegative. This chain connects TRBV7-9 to TRBJ2-1, with D possibly matching TRBD1 (6 bases). CDR3 loop: CASINRDKGLNEQFF. The CDR3 DNA is TGTGCCAGCATCAACCGGGACAAGGGGTTGAATGAGCAGTTCTTC.